These T cell receptor beta chains were read from a single sample in a study of identical twins. TCRdb reprocessed the 5' RACE reads with MiXCR, giving one entry per CDR3 protein. The table shows about 700,000 distinct CDR3 sequences, with 5.5% to 6.5% occurring only once. The material sequenced was naive T cells sorted from blood. The receptor set was obtained from a man between 18 and 35 years old in good health. Each CDR3 is given with its conserved first and last residue. Fields, in order: J gene, V gene, clone size, D gene, CDR3 protein, CDR3 DNA. The D gene is left open where the match is weak. Not every row has a clone size; where given, it reads once, few, many or a size class.

j_gene: TRBJ1-5
v_gene: TRBV24-1
abundance: many
d_gene: NA
CDR3aa: CATSDPRAGSQPQHF
CDR3nt: TGTGCCACCAGTGACCCCCGGGCAGGGAGTCAGCCCCAGCATTTT

j_gene: TRBJ2-1
v_gene: TRBV6-1
abundance: NA
d_gene: TRBD2
CDR3aa: CASSSIRLAGGYNEQFF
CDR3nt: TGTGCCAGCAGCAGCATTCGGCTAGCGGGAGGATATAATGAGCAGTTCTTC

j_gene: TRBJ2-7
v_gene: TRBV12-3/TRBV12-4
abundance: many
d_gene: NA
CDR3aa: CASSFRTISTYEQYF
CDR3nt: TGTGCCAGCAGTTTTAGGACAATATCTACCTACGAGCAGTACTTC

j_gene: TRBJ2-7
v_gene: TRBV9
abundance: few
d_gene: NA
CDR3aa: CASSPSRTFSYEQYF
CDR3nt: TGTGCCAGCAGCCCGAGTCGGACATTTTCCTACGAGCAGTACTTC

j_gene: TRBJ1-1
v_gene: TRBV5-1
abundance: many
d_gene: NA
CDR3aa: CASSLGRDWRTEAFF
CDR3nt: TGCGCCAGCAGCTTGGGTAGGGACTGGAGGACTGAAGCTTTCTTT

j_gene: TRBJ2-7
v_gene: TRBV7-2
abundance: many
d_gene: TRBD2
CDR3aa: CASSTSGKAGEQYF
CDR3nt: TGTGCCAGCAGCACTAGCGGGAAAGCGGGTGAGCAGTACTTC

j_gene: TRBJ1-5
v_gene: TRBV27
abundance: many
d_gene: NA
CDR3aa: CASSLEEDQPQHF
CDR3nt: TGTGCCAGCAGTCTGGAGGAAGATCAGCCCCAGCATTTT

j_gene: TRBJ2-1
v_gene: TRBV27
abundance: many
d_gene: TRBD2
CDR3aa: CASRPLAGVHEQFF
CDR3nt: TGTGCCAGCAGACCCTTAGCGGGAGTCCATGAGCAGTTCTTC

j_gene: TRBJ2-7
v_gene: TRBV10-3
abundance: few
d_gene: NA
CDR3aa: CAISASPAGYEQYF
CDR3nt: TGTGCCATCAGTGCGTCACCCGCGGGCTACGAGCAGTACTTC

j_gene: TRBJ2-7
v_gene: TRBV29-1
abundance: few
d_gene: NA
CDR3aa: CSDPGPKNYEQYF
CDR3nt: TGCAGCGACCCTGGACCCAAAAACTACGAGCAGTACTTC

j_gene: TRBJ2-2
v_gene: TRBV3-1
abundance: NA
d_gene: NA
CDR3aa: CASSRGAAGRLFF
CDR3nt: TGTGCCAGCAGCCGAGGGGCAGCAGGGAGGCTGTTTTTT

j_gene: TRBJ2-5
v_gene: TRBV20-1
abundance: NA
d_gene: NA
CDR3aa: CSARGSLITPQRETQYF
CDR3nt: TGCAGTGCTAGAGGATCCCTAATCACCCCTCAAAGAGAGACCCAGTACTTC

j_gene: TRBJ2-7
v_gene: TRBV7-2
abundance: few
d_gene: NA
CDR3aa: CASSSGGLAGHEQYF
CDR3nt: TGTGCCAGCAGCTCAGGGGGGCTAGCGGGCCACGAGCAGTACTTC

j_gene: TRBJ1-1
v_gene: TRBV20-1
abundance: NA
d_gene: NA
CDR3aa: CSGAGGNTEAFF
CDR3nt: TGCAGTGGAGCCGGCGGGAACACTGAAGCTTTCTTT

j_gene: TRBJ1-1
v_gene: TRBV4-2
abundance: many
d_gene: NA
CDR3aa: CASSPSLREANTEAFF
CDR3nt: TGTGCCAGCAGCCCGAGTCTAAGAGAAGCGAACACTGAAGCTTTCTTT

j_gene: TRBJ2-2
v_gene: TRBV28
abundance: few
d_gene: NA
CDR3aa: CASSETGTNTGELFF
CDR3nt: TGTGCCAGCAGTGAAACAGGGACGAACACCGGGGAGCTGTTTTTT

j_gene: TRBJ2-1
v_gene: TRBV10-3
abundance: NA
d_gene: TRBD2
CDR3aa: CAISVLAGGSYNEQFF
CDR3nt: TGTGCCATCAGTGTACTAGCGGGAGGTTCCTACAATGAGCAGTTCTTC

j_gene: TRBJ1-4
v_gene: TRBV28
abundance: NA
d_gene: NA
CDR3aa: CASRKTGGSRKLFF
CDR3nt: TGTGCCAGCAGGAAGACAGGAGGATCGCGGAAACTGTTTTTT

j_gene: TRBJ2-1
v_gene: TRBV10-2
abundance: few
d_gene: NA
CDR3aa: CASSVGRLDEQFF
CDR3nt: TGCGCCAGCAGCGTTGGACGGCTTGATGAGCAGTTCTTC

j_gene: TRBJ2-7
v_gene: TRBV27
abundance: many
d_gene: NA
CDR3aa: CASSLLAGESSYEQYF
CDR3nt: TGTGCCAGCAGTTTATTGGCAGGGGAGAGCTCCTACGAGCAGTACTTC

j_gene: TRBJ2-7
v_gene: TRBV27
abundance: NA
d_gene: NA
CDR3aa: CASSLSVGPPYEQYF
CDR3nt: TGTGCCAGCAGTTTATCGGTGGGACCACCCTACGAGCAGTACTTC

j_gene: TRBJ2-5
v_gene: TRBV29-1
abundance: many
d_gene: NA
CDR3aa: CSVADRNWETQYF
CDR3nt: TGCAGCGTTGCAGACAGGAACTGGGAGACCCAGTACTTC

j_gene: TRBJ2-7
v_gene: TRBV7-9
abundance: many
d_gene: NA
CDR3aa: CASSSGSRKKYEQYF
CDR3nt: TGTGCCAGCAGTTCCGGGAGTCGGAAGAAATACGAGCAGTACTTC

j_gene: TRBJ1-3
v_gene: TRBV6-1
abundance: many
d_gene: NA
CDR3aa: CASQAGFSSGNTIYF
CDR3nt: TGTGCCAGCCAGGCAGGCTTCAGCTCTGGAAACACCATATATTTT

j_gene: TRBJ2-6
v_gene: TRBV11-2
abundance: NA
d_gene: TRBD1
CDR3aa: CASGDRVWDVCGANVLTF
CDR3nt: TGTGCCAGCGGAGACAGGGTTTGGGACGTCTGTGGGGCCAACGTCCTGACTTTC

j_gene: TRBJ2-3
v_gene: TRBV7-7
abundance: few
d_gene: NA
CDR3aa: CASSPGEHRDTQYF
CDR3nt: TGTGCCAGCAGCCCCGGGGAACACAGGGATACGCAGTATTTT

j_gene: TRBJ1-2
v_gene: TRBV7-9
abundance: many
d_gene: NA
CDR3aa: CASSLSRENGYTF
CDR3nt: TGTGCCAGCAGCTTGTCAAGGGAGAATGGCTACACCTTC

j_gene: TRBJ2-1
v_gene: TRBV27
abundance: few
d_gene: NA
CDR3aa: CASSLSYPNSYNEQFF
CDR3nt: TGTGCCAGCAGTTTGTCGTATCCGAACTCCTACAATGAGCAGTTCTTC

j_gene: TRBJ2-2
v_gene: TRBV14
abundance: few
d_gene: NA
CDR3aa: CASSHWSRGNTGELFF
CDR3nt: TGTGCCAGCAGCCACTGGAGCCGCGGGAACACCGGGGAGCTGTTTTTT